The present T cell receptor beta chain was sequenced within a study of cytomegalovirus exposure and HLA in healthy donors. Findings and caveats of the study: Later on, an analysis found that several of the most significant clusters appeared to be linked to common viral pathogens, which included parvovirus B19.

PCR involved 60 Vbeta and 13 Jbeta primers. This table comes from immunoSEQ multiplex PCR, and its TCRdb copy is limited to in-frame clones, with some not included. The top ten clones hold roughly 3.1% of a sample with 130,000 or so clones, more than 60% of them seen once. As to this clone: The antigen remains undetermined.

The CDR3 consists of 13 residues. The germline V gene has CDR1 WNHNN and CDR2 SYGVQD (reference sequence). V was pared by 8 bases and J by 5 bases, with 13 bases between. The sample consisted of PBMCs. This chain links TRBV10-1 with TRBJ2-1; no reliable D call. This receptor was taken from a man aged 25 to 40 in good health and CMV-seronegative. CDR3: CASATLGDNEQFF. CDR3 nucleotide sequence: TGCGCCAGCGCTACTCTGGGCGACAATGAGCAGTTCTTC.